Given below is one T cell receptor (beta chain) in context. Its antigen is as yet unknown. The data stem from a study of shared clonotypes between healthy human individuals. The study, taken as a whole, reports: Compared with clonotypes that all four donors shared, non-shared clonotypes had lower generation probabilities.

CD4+ cells were split into CD45RA+ naive and CD45RA-negative memory subsets. V was pared by 5 bases and J by 3 bases, with 7 bases of the junction left unmatched. Germline V gene sequence: CDR1 LNHDA, CDR2 SQIVND (reference sequence). CDR3 length equals 14 residues. Data came from immunoSEQ multiplex PCR; TCRdb stores just in-frame clones and leaves some out. The sample consists of 1,500,000 or so clones, 95% to 97% of them appearing once. The chain carries TRBV19 and TRBJ2-7, with 7 positions matching TRBD2. Sequenced sample: naive CD4+ T cells sorted from blood. Subset: CD45RA+ positively selected. This TCR was sampled from a man aged 25-45 years in good health. This chain's CDR3 is CASSSRGDLYEQYF. In DNA form, the CDR3 reads TGTGCCAGTAGTTCCCGGGGGGACCTCTACGAGCAGTACTTC.